Presented here are 32 T cell receptor beta chains from one specimen sequenced in a study of radiation and T cells in renal cell carcinoma. As to time point: blood 4 weeks post-SBRT, at nephrectomy. As for treatment: 15 Gy SBRT to primary tumor, nephrectomy 4 weeks later. TCRdb's copy holds only in-frame clones and misses some; the assay was immunoSEQ multiplex PCR. This table has some 46,000 clones, roughly 85% appearing once. The sequenced sample was blood, obtained from a patient whose treatment included radiotherapy and nephrectomy. All receptors derive from a woman in her 70s with renal cell carcinoma.

The chain carries TRBV10-3 and TRBJ2-2; no firm D call. Trimming took off 3 bases at V and 2 bases at J, with 7 bases between the two ends. CDR1 and CDR2 (germline): ENHRY, SYGVKD. The CDR3 loop spans 14 amino acids. DNA for the CDR3: TGTGCCATCAGTGAAGGTCAAAACACCGGGGAGCTGTTTTTT. This codes for CAISEGQNTGELFF.

The rearrangement links TRBV7-9 to TRBJ1-4; TRBD1 is a possible D gene (6 bases). The length of the CDR3 is 15 residues. The germline V gene encodes CDR1 SEHNR and CDR2 FQNEAQ (reference sequence). V lost 5 bases to trimming and J lost 6 bases, with 16 bases between them. The CDR3 DNA reads as TGTGCCAGCAGCGCCCTTACAGGGTTTTATGAAAAACTGTTTTTT. It encodes CASSALTGFYEKLFF.

The chain uses TRBV7-2 and TRBJ2-7; 9 positions match TRBD2. Germline assignment: CDR1 SGHTA and CDR2 FQGNSA. This CDR3 spans 15 amino acids. J was trimmed by 0 bases and V by 0 bases; bases with no gene match: 0. The CDR3: CASSLASGSSYEQYF. The CDR3 nucleotides are TGTGCCAGCAGCTTAGCTAGCGGGAGCTCCTACGAGCAGTACTTC. The full variable domain, completed using reference TRBV7-2 and TRBJ2-7, is GAGVSQSPSNKVTEKGKDVELRCDPISGHTALYWYRQSLGQGLEFLIYFQGNSAPDKSGLPSDRFSAERTGGSVSTLTIQRTQQEDSAVYLCASSLASGSSYEQYFGPGTRLTVT.

The J gene is TRBJ1-1, the V gene TRBV27; TRBD1 agrees at 9 bases. V shed 6 bases, J shed 6 bases, and the junction held 8 bases outside the gene matches. The length of the CDR3 is 14 residues. Germline V gene lookup returns CDR1 MNHEY and CDR2 SMNVEV (reference sequence). The chain's CDR3 is CASRGRDRVSEAFF. The DNA of the CDR3 is TGTGCCAGCAGGGGGAGGGACAGGGTCTCTGAAGCTTTCTTT.

The rearrangement joins TRBV6-6 to TRBJ1-1; D remains ambiguous. The length of the CDR3 is 14 residues. Germline CDR1 reads MNHNY; CDR2 reads SVGAGI (reference sequence). V was pared by 5 bases and J by 1 base, with 11 bases between. The CDR3 nucleotides are TGTGCCAGCAGTCCAGACCCTCAGAACACTGAAGCTTTCTTT. Its protein is CASSPDPQNTEAFF.

The chain couples TRBV29-1 to TRBJ1-2; no clear D. This CDR3 contains 11 residues. Trimming stripped 6 bases from V and 8 bases from J, with 13 bases between. Germline V gives CDR1 SQVTM, CDR2 ANQGSEA. The CDR3 reads CSVSTRGGYTF. CDR3 DNA sequence: TGCAGCGTCTCTACCCGAGGGGGCTACACCTTC.

The chain carries TRBV19 and TRBJ2-7; 10 positions match TRBD2. The germline gives CDR1 LNHDA, CDR2 SQIVND (reference sequence). The CDR3 covers 15 residues. J lost 4 bases, V lost 3 bases, and 6 bases had no gene match. CDR3 loop: CASSIGLAGAYEQYF. In DNA, the CDR3 is TGTGCCAGTAGTATCGGTCTAGCGGGAGCTTACGAGCAGTACTTC.

The chain uses TRBV15 and TRBJ2-2; D uncertain. The CDR3 sequence is 13 residues long. The ends were cut back, 6 bases at V and 7 bases at J, with 12 bases in the middle. Germline CDR1 reads LNHNV; CDR2 reads YYDKDF (reference sequence). As DNA, the CDR3 is TGTGCCACCAGGCAGACCAGGCACGGGGAGCTGTTTTTT. Translation: CATRQTRHGELFF.

This chain uses TRBV5-1 with TRBJ1-2, with D uncertain. Trimming shortened V by 7 bases and J by 5 bases, and 15 bases separated the two germline ends. This CDR3 is 13 amino acids long. Looked up from germline, CDR1 is SGHRS and CDR2 is YFSETQ. CDR3 bases: TGCGCCAGCGGCGATCGGAGTTCTTATGGCTACACCTTC. Its translation: CASGDRSSYGYTF.

The CDR3 DNA sequence: TGTGCCAGCGGGGCCCGGGGGCCCTCCTACAATGAGCAGTTCTTC. This translates into CASGARGPSYNEQFF. The chain combines TRBV19 with TRBJ2-1; D possibly matches TRBD1 or TRBD2 (6 bases each). This CDR3 has 15 residues. Trimming pared 9 bases from V and 0 bases from J, leaving 15 bases between. Germline CDR1 reads LNHDA; CDR2 reads SQIVND (reference sequence).

The chain is built from TRBV19 and TRBJ2-7; D not certain. This CDR3 has 13 amino acids. In germline, CDR1 is LNHDA, CDR2 SQIVND (reference sequence). Between the trimmed V and J ends, which lost 4 bases and 2 bases, there was a span of 9 bases. The CDR3 here is CASSRARTYEQYF. DNA of the CDR3: TGTGCCAGTAGTAGGGCTAGGACCTACGAGCAGTACTTC.

The V call is TRBV30, the J call TRBJ2-7, with D perhaps TRBD1 or TRBD2 (5 bases each). CDR3 size: 14 residues. The germline V and J ends were trimmed by 0 bases and 0 bases, with 9 bases remaining between them. The germline CDR1 and CDR2 sequences are GTSNPN and SVGIG (reference sequence). In DNA form, the CDR3 reads TGTGCCTGGAGTGTGGGTGGGGGCTCCTACGAGCAGTACTTC. It is translated as CAWSVGGGSYEQYF.

This clone was detected only once. J is TRBJ2-5 and V is TRBV5-1; D uncertain. Looked up from germline, CDR1 is SGHRS and CDR2 is YFSETQ. Trimming cost V 3 bases and J 5 bases, with 11 bases left between them. The CDR3 has 13 amino acids. CDR3 in amino acids: CASSSVGKETQYF. The DNA of the CDR3 is TGCGCCAGCAGCTCCGTGGGGAAGGAGACCCAGTACTTC.

A note on this clone: Its ends do not fully match the called genes, so a read error is possible. The chain combines TRBV19 with TRBJ2-3, with TRBD2 matching over 9 bases. The length of the CDR3 is 14 residues. Germline V gene lookup returns CDR1 LNHDA and CDR2 SQIVND (reference sequence). Here the CDR3 DNA reads TGTGCCAGCAGTAGCGGGGGCCCCACAGATACGCAGTATTTT. As protein: CASSSGGPTDTQYF. Drawing the rest from reference TRBV19 and TRBJ2-3, the complete variable domain is DGGITQSPKYLFRKEGQNVTLSCEQNLNHDAMYWYRQDPGQGLRLIYYSQIVNDFQKGDIAEGYSVSREKKESFPLTVTSAQKNPTAFYLCASSSGGPTDTQYFGPGTRLTVL.

The J gene is TRBJ2-1, the V gene TRBV12-5; D remains ambiguous. The CDR3 sequence is 12 residues long. Germline V lookup: CDR1 LGHNT, CDR2 FRNRAP. V dropped 2 bases and J dropped 9 bases, with 8 bases sitting between them. The CDR3 DNA reads TGTGCTAGTGGTTTGAGAATGGGTGAGCAGTTCTTC. This gives the protein CASGLRMGEQFF.

V gene TRBV19 combines with J gene TRBJ2-2; D ambiguous. The V and J ends lost 1 base and 1 base respectively, with 10 bases between them. CDR1 and CDR2 (germline): LNHDA, SQIVND (reference sequence). CDR3 length: 16 amino acids. The CDR3 region is CASSIGRRRNTGELFF. DNA for the CDR3: TGTGCCAGTAGTATAGGTCGACGGAGGAACACCGGGGAGCTGTTTTTT.

J is TRBJ2-1 and V is TRBV7-8; 10 bases align to TRBD2. The germline V gene encodes CDR1 SGHVS and CDR2 FQNEAQ. With 1 base clipped from V and 7 bases from J, the junction kept 7 bases outside the gene matches. This CDR3 has 16 amino acids. The CDR3 protein is CASSLGAGGPVNEQFF. CDR3 bases: TGTGCCAGCAGCTTAGGAGCGGGAGGGCCGGTTAATGAGCAGTTCTTC.

The chain carries TRBV27 and TRBJ2-3; D is possibly TRBD2 (5 bases). V was trimmed by 1 base and J by 3 bases, leaving 14 bases between them. CDR1 is MNHEY and CDR2 is SMNVEV in the germline V gene (reference sequence). The CDR3 runs to 16 residues. In nucleotides, the CDR3 is TGTGCCAGCAGTTTATATCGGCCCCGAGGGACAGATACGCAGTATTTT. As protein: CASSLYRPRGTDTQYF.

The V and J genes are TRBV5-5 and TRBJ2-7; maybe TRBD2 (6 bases). This CDR3 is 13 amino acids long. CDR1 is SGHKS, CDR2 YYEKEE, per germline (reference sequence). Trimming pared 2 bases from V and 5 bases from J, leaving 11 bases between. The CDR3 sequence: CASSFIRRDEQYF. The CDR3 DNA reads as TGTGCCAGCAGCTTTATCCGGAGGGACGAGCAGTACTTC.

The rearrangement uses TRBV7-7 and TRBJ2-7; no firm D call. Germline CDR1 is SSHAT and CDR2 is FNYEAQ (reference sequence). Trimming cost V 1 base and J 5 bases, with 9 bases left between them. This CDR3 has 13 amino acids. The CDR3 nucleotides are TGTGCCAGCAGCTTAGGGCCCCGCCACGAGCAGTACTTC. It yields the protein CASSLGPRHEQYF.

The chain recombines TRBV7-8 with TRBJ2-7; 10 positions match TRBD2. The CDR3 is 17 amino acids. After removal of 3 bases from V and 4 bases from J, the junction contained 12 bases not matched to a gene. CDR1 is SGHVS and CDR2 is FQNEAQ in the germline V gene. The CDR3 bases are TGTGCCAGCAGCTTCGTCCCTACTAGCGGGATAACGTACGAGCAGTACTTC. Protein: CASSFVPTSGITYEQYF.

V usage is TRBV5-1 and J usage is TRBJ2-1, with D possibly TRBD2 on 5 matching bases. The CDR3 sequence is 16 residues long. From germline, CDR1 is SGHRS and CDR2 YFSETQ. V lost 0 bases and J lost 0, with 10 bases in between. The CDR3 region has the DNA TGCGCCAGCAGCTTGGGGAGTGGGAGCTCCTACAATGAGCAGTTCTTC. It encodes CASSLGSGSSYNEQFF.

The chain combines TRBV6-5 with TRBJ2-7, with 7 positions matching TRBD1. The CDR3 covers 14 residues. Germline loops: CDR1 MNHEY, CDR2 SVGAGI. V dropped 6 bases and J dropped 2; count of bases not matched to a gene: 7. The chain's CDR3 is CASSWDSDAYEQYF. In nucleotides, the CDR3 is TGTGCCAGCAGCTGGGACAGTGACGCCTACGAGCAGTACTTC.

The rearrangement joins TRBV7-2 to TRBJ2-7; D gene ambiguous. V lost 2 bases and J 4 bases, leaving 9 bases between the germline ends. This CDR3 has 13 residues. Germline values: CDR1 SGHTA, CDR2 FQGNSA. The CDR3: CASSLSRGYEQYF. For the CDR3, the DNA is TGTGCCAGCAGCTTAAGTCGCGGTTACGAGCAGTACTTC.

This chain joins TRBV11-3 and TRBJ2-2; 7 nucleotides match TRBD1. The CDR3 sequence is 16 residues long. Trimming cost V 5 bases and J 4 bases; bases outside gene matches: 10. Germline values: CDR1 SGHNT, CDR2 YENEEA. In DNA, the CDR3 is TGTGCCAGCAGCCCCACAGGGGTGTGGGGCACCGGGGAGCTGTTTTTT. Protein: CASSPTGVWGTGELFF.

The CDR3 sequence is CAISSRVGARGQETQYF. The CDR3 DNA follows: TGTGCCATCAGCAGCCGAGTGGGGGCCCGGGGCCAAGAGACCCAGTACTTC. V usage is TRBV10-3 and J usage is TRBJ2-5, with D tentatively TRBD1 (6 bases). From germline, CDR1 is ENHRY and CDR2 SYGVKD. This CDR3 has 17 amino acids. V lost 6 bases and J lost 1, with 21 bases in between.

The chain links TRBV7-9 to TRBJ2-2; no clear D. Between the trimmed V and J ends, which lost 4 bases and 3 bases, there was a span of 6 bases. This CDR3 has 13 amino acids. Germline-derived CDR1 and CDR2 are SEHNR and FQNEAQ (reference sequence). CDR3: CASSWAYTGELFF. CDR3 coding DNA: TGTGCCAGCAGCTGGGCGTACACCGGGGAGCTGTTTTTT.

The rearrangement uses TRBV5-4 and TRBJ2-2; D remains unclear. V was shortened by 0 bases and J by 1 base, with 7 bases between the two germline ends. CDR1 and CDR2 from the germline V gene are SGHNT and YYREEE (reference sequence). The CDR3 is 15 residues long. For the CDR3, the DNA is TGTGCCAGCAGCTTGGAAGAAAGGAACACCGGGGAGCTGTTTTTT. This gives the protein CASSLEERNTGELFF. Filled out from reference TRBV5-4 and TRBJ2-2, the complete variable domain reads ETGVTQSPTHLIKTRGQQVTLRCSSQSGHNTVSWYQQALGQGPQFIFQYYREEENGRGNFPPRFSGLQFPNYSSELNVNALELDDSALYLCASSLEERNTGELFFGEGSRLTVL.

The chain combines TRBV9 with TRBJ2-5; 8 positions match TRBD2. J lost 4 bases, V lost 6 bases, and 8 bases had no gene match. The CDR3 spans 14 residues. Germline assignment: CDR1 SGDLS and CDR2 YYNGEE. CDR3 sequence reads: CASTREGRPETQYF. CDR3 bases: TGTGCCAGCACCCGGGAGGGCCGTCCAGAGACCCAGTACTTC.

V usage is TRBV10-3 and J usage is TRBJ2-3; 11 bases match TRBD1. Looked up from germline, CDR1 is ENHRY and CDR2 is SYGVKD. The CDR3 totals 16 residues. V gave up 4 bases and J gave up 2 bases; unmatched junction bases: 5. The chain's CDR3 is CAISVDRGLATDTQYF. The CDR3 region has the DNA TGTGCCATCAGTGTGGACAGGGGGCTGGCCACAGATACGCAGTATTTT.

The chain joins TRBV7-6 to TRBJ2-5, with TRBD2 matching over 10 bases. Unmatched junction bases numbered 4, after V lost 1 base and J lost 2 bases. This CDR3 region has 16 residues. Germline lookup yields CDR1 SGHVS and CDR2 FNYEAQ. DNA for the CDR3: TGTGCCAGCAGCTTAGAGTCGGGACTAGCGCAAGAGACCCAGTACTTC. Its translation: CASSLESGLAQETQYF.

This chain connects TRBV4-2 to TRBJ2-7; 10 bases line up with TRBD1. V lost 0 bases to trimming and J lost 3 bases; unmatched junction nucleotides: 2. CDR1 and CDR2 (germline): LGHNA, YNFKEQ. This CDR3 region has 15 residues. CDR3 bases: TGTGCCAGCAGCCAAGAGGGACAGGGGCACTACGAGCAGTACTTC. Its translation: CASSQEGQGHYEQYF.